These T cell receptor beta chains were read from a single sample in a study of blood T cell repertoires in COVID-19. TCRdb's table, derived via immunoSEQ multiplex PCR, lists solely in-frame clones and lacks some. Of roughly 410,000 clones detected, approximately 87% appear once; the ten largest clones hold about 2.3%. Sequenced sample: peripheral blood. The receptors were sampled from a woman in her sixties with COVID-19, enrolled during active disease. The CDR3 runs from the conserved cysteine through the conserved F or W. Fields, in order: clone size, V gene, J gene, CDR3 length, D gene, CDR3 DNA, CDR3 protein. The D gene is left open where the match is weak. Size is stated for part of the rows, as once, few or many counts, or as a class when the clone is expanded.

.	TRBV5-1	TRBJ1-2	14	.	TGCGCCAGCAGCCCCAACAGGGAATTCGGCGGCTACACCTTC	CASSPNREFGGYTF
few	TRBV11-1	TRBJ2-3	16	.	TGTGCCAGCAGCTTAAACGACGTCGAGGGTGGGGATACGCAGTATTTT	CASSLNDVEGGDTQYF
.	TRBV9	TRBJ2-1	14	TRBD1	TGTGCCAGCAGCGCCCGGGACAGCCTCAATGAGCAGTTCTTC	CASSARDSLNEQFF
.	TRBV2	TRBJ1-4	15	TRBD1	TGTGCCAGCAGTGGGGAACAGGGGGCTGGAGAAAAACTGTTTTTT	CASSGEQGAGEKLFF
.	TRBV25-1	TRBJ1-2	13	.	TGTGCCAGCAGCTTCCACGGTGAGGTTGGCTACACCTTC	CASSFHGEVGYTF
.	TRBV6-5	TRBJ1-2	12	.	TGTGCCAGTCTGGCGAGGGACTATGGCTACACCTTC	CASLARDYGYTF
.	TRBV27	TRBJ2-7	14	TRBD1	TGTGCCAGCCGCGGACAGGCCGACTATTACGAGCAGTACTTC	CASRGQADYYEQYF
.	TRBV4-2	TRBJ1-3	16	.	TGTGCCAGCAGCCAAGATAGTTTCCGGGTCTCAAACACCATATATTTT	CASSQDSFRVSNTIYF
.	TRBV2	TRBJ2-3	14	.	TGTGCCAGCACATTCCTACGTAGCACAGATACGCAGTATTTT	CASTFLRSTDTQYF
.	TRBV7-2	TRBJ2-4	16	TRBD1	TGTGCCAGCAGCGGACAGGGAGGCCTAGCCAAAAACATTCAGTACTTC	CASSGQGGLAKNIQYF
.	TRBV18	TRBJ1-6	15	.	TGTGCCAGCTCACCATTCGGGACTGCCAATTCACCCCTCCACTTT	CASSPFGTANSPLHF
.	TRBV7-2	TRBJ2-1	15	.	TGTGCCAGCACCCCCGCTTCAACTACTTTTCATGAGCAGTTCTTC	CASTPASTTFHEQFF
.	TRBV7-8	TRBJ2-1	17	TRBD2	TGTGCCAGCAGCCCAAGACCGGGACTAGCGGGGGGCGATGAGCAGTTCTTC	CASSPRPGLAGGDEQFF
.	TRBV29-1	TRBJ2-5	12	TRBD1	TGCAGCGTGGACAGGGGGCAGGGGACCCAGTACTTC	CSVDRGQGTQYF
.	TRBV7-9	TRBJ1-4	14	TRBD1	TGTGCCAGCAGCTTGACAGGGGTTGGTGAAAAACTGTTTTTT	CASSLTGVGEKLFF
.	TRBV6-5	TRBJ1-5	14	TRBD1	TGTGCCAGCACCCGCAGGGGGGACAATCAGCCCCAGCATTTT	CASTRRGDNQPQHF
few	TRBV5-1	TRBJ1-1	15	.	TGCGCCAGCAGCTTTCGTCCAGGGGACAAGACTGAAGCTTTCTTT	CASSFRPGDKTEAFF
few	TRBV27	TRBJ1-1	14	.	TGTGCCAGCAGTTTGGGACTATGGAGCACTGAAGCTTTCTTT	CASSLGLWSTEAFF
few	TRBV7-9	TRBJ1-1	13	.	TGTGCCAGCAGCTTATCAGGGATCACTGAAGCTTTCTTT	CASSLSGITEAFF
.	TRBV6-6	TRBJ1-3	12	.	TGTGCCAGCAGTCCATCTGGAAACACCATATATTTT	CASSPSGNTIYF
.	TRBV19	TRBJ1-2	15	TRBD1	TGTGCCAGTAACCCAGACAGGGTCATCGACTATGGCTACACCTTC	CASNPDRVIDYGYTF
.	TRBV27	TRBJ1-1	11	.	TGTGCCAGCAGTAAACATGGTGAAGCTTTCTTT	CASSKHGEAFF
.	TRBV5-1	TRBJ1-2	15	.	TGCGCCAGCAGCTGGGGGCGCGCCGTTAACTATGGCTACACCTTC	CASSWGRAVNYGYTF
.	TRBV11-1	TRBJ1-6	12	.	TGTGCCAGCAGCTTAGCTGGCGGCCGCCTCCACTTT	CASSLAGGRLHF
.	TRBV6-5	TRBJ1-1	13	TRBD1	TGTGCCAGCGGCTTAGGGGGCTACACTGAAGCTTTCTTT	CASGLGGYTEAFF
once	TRBV30	TRBJ1-1	14	.	TGTGCCTGGAGTGTTGGGGGGGGATGGACTGAAGCTTTCTTT	CAWSVGGGWTEAFF
.	TRBV18	TRBJ1-4	16	.	TGTGCCAGCTCACCAATGCGGGGGTCGACTAATGAAAAACTGTTTTTT	CASSPMRGSTNEKLFF
.	TRBV10-1	TRBJ1-5	14	.	TGCGCCAGCAGGGCACCAGATAGCAATCAGCCCCAGCATTTT	CASRAPDSNQPQHF
.	TRBV10-1	TRBJ1-1	16	TRBD1	TGCGCCAGCAGTGCCTCCCATGACAGGGCGAACACTGAAGCTTTCTTT	CASSASHDRANTEAFF
.	TRBV23-1	TRBJ1-4	17	TRBD1	TGCGCCAGCAGTCGACCGGGACAGATTGCAACTAATGAAAAACTGTTTTTT	CASSRPGQIATNEKLFF
.	TRBV9	TRBJ1-6	15	.	TGTGCCAGCAGCCCCGGGGGAGGGGTTAATTCACCCCTCCACTTT	CASSPGGGVNSPLHF
.	TRBV7-3	TRBJ1-2	15	TRBD1	TGTGCCAGCAGCGCACAATCGGGACAGTACTATGGCTACACCTTC	CASSAQSGQYYGYTF
.	TRBV5-1	TRBJ2-2	15	TRBD1	TGCGCCAGCCTCCGACAGGGGAGCGACACCGGGGAGCTGTTTTTT	CASLRQGSDTGELFF
.	TRBV5-4	TRBJ2-3	14	.	TGTGCCAGCAGCTTGCCCAGAACCACAGATACGCAGTATTTT	CASSLPRTTDTQYF
.	TRBV24-1	TRBJ2-1	15	TRBD1	TGTGCCACCAGTGAGGGGACAGGGTACGGCAATGAGCAGTTCTTC	CATSEGTGYGNEQFF
.	TRBV9	TRBJ1-6	14	.	TGTGCCAGCAGCCCGGGGGGGTATAATTCACCCCTCCACTTT	CASSPGGYNSPLHF
.	TRBV4-1	TRBJ1-1	14	.	TGCGCCAGCAGCCATTCCGCAGGTAACACTGAAGCTTTCTTT	CASSHSAGNTEAFF
once	TRBV3-1/TRBV3-2	TRBJ2-5	15	.	TGTGCCAGCAGCCATCCGGGACACGGTCGGGAGACCCAGTACTTC	CASSHPGHGRETQYF
.	TRBV7-2	TRBJ1-6	13	TRBD1	TGTGCCAGCAGCTTAACACCAGGGGGTTCCCTCCACTTT	CASSLTPGGSLHF
.	TRBV20-1	TRBJ2-7	14	.	TGCAGTGCTAGTTACGATCCCTTTCTAGACGAGCAGTACTTC	CSASYDPFLDEQYF
.	TRBV7-6	TRBJ2-3	14	TRBD2	TGTGCCAGCAGCCCCGGACTAGCGACAGATACGCAGTATTTT	CASSPGLATDTQYF
.	TRBV6-5	TRBJ2-1	13	.	TGTGCCAGCAGTTTCGACAGAAGCAATGAGCAGTTCTTC	CASSFDRSNEQFF
.	TRBV9	TRBJ2-5	15	TRBD2	TGTGCCAGCAGCGTGGGACTAGCGGTTGAAGAGACCCAGTACTTC	CASSVGLAVEETQYF
.	TRBV6-5	TRBJ1-1	13	.	TGTGCCAGCAAGCCGGGATTGAACACTGAAGCTTTCTTT	CASKPGLNTEAFF